This T cell receptor (beta chain) stems from a study of human T cells and chemical hapten exposure. The overall study: The sensitizer, 2% DPC, was used on approximately 2 cm by approximately 2 cm of upper inner arm skin. Study-wide points: PT1 expanded TCR counts correlated positively with patch test score.

At least ten counts were recorded for this clonotype. Antigen unknown. Library preparation tagged each individual cDNA molecule with a unique molecular identifier. From the RACE reads, TCRdb called clonotypes with MiXCR, one entry per CDR3 protein. This table has some 350,000 distinct CDR3 sequences, 5.5% to 8% appearing once. The time point is: patch test 1, 2 weeks after DPC sensitization. Treatment defined: therapeutic diphenylcyclopropenone sensitization with weekly scalp DPC. CDR3 size: 15 residues. Germline V CDR1 and CDR2: DFQATT, SNEGSKA (reference sequence). The V end was cut by 0 bases, the J end by 1 base, with 12 bases between.

This clonotype was sampled from a woman between 18 and 29 years old with alopecia areata. Some clones in this sample may be carry-over from other donors' samples. The chain recombines TRBV20-1 with TRBJ2-5; D unresolved. The sample was whole blood, taken in connection with sensitization to the hapten diphenylcyclopropenone (DPC). The CDR3 DNA reads TGCAGTGCTAGAGATCGTGGGTGGGGCCAAGAGACCCAGTACTTC. Its translation is CSARDRGWGQETQYF.